A selection of T cell receptor beta chains follows, all from one sample in a study of metastatic and nonmetastatic thyroid tumors. With MiXCR, TCRdb called clones anew from the PCR reads. The sample carries about 23,000 clones, roughly 20% recorded once. The sample comprised blood. These receptor sequences come from a female donor with papillary thyroid cancer or a benign thyroid nodule (not recorded which). Some clones in this sample may be carry-over from other donors' samples. The CDR3 runs from the conserved cysteine through the conserved F or W. D genes are given only for firm matches. Clone size is given for some rows only: seen once, a few or many times, or a class if the clone is expanded.

abundance: many
d_gene: .
v_gene: TRBV3-1
j_gene: TRBJ1-2
CDR3aa: CASSPRGPRGDGYTF
CDR3nt: TGTGCCAGCAGCCCCAGGGGACCGCGGGGGGATGGCTACACCTTC

abundance: few
d_gene: .
v_gene: TRBV6-1
j_gene: TRBJ1-2
CDR3aa: CASFFAGGSYGYTF
CDR3nt: TGTGCCAGCTTTTTCGCGGGGGGTAGCTATGGCTACACCTTC

abundance: few
d_gene: .
v_gene: TRBV10-3
j_gene: TRBJ2-7
CDR3aa: CAISEGEVLAVQYF
CDR3nt: TGTGCCATCAGTGAAGGAGAGGTGTTAGCGGTGCAGTACTTC

abundance: medium-sized
d_gene: TRBD2
v_gene: TRBV5-5
j_gene: TRBJ2-7
CDR3aa: CASSRLAGGRGEQYF
CDR3nt: TGTGCCAGCAGCCGACTAGCGGGAGGTCGGGGCGAGCAGTACTTC

abundance: many
d_gene: .
v_gene: TRBV25-1
j_gene: TRBJ2-1
CDR3aa: CASSEPHTGVVNEQFF
CDR3nt: TGTGCCAGCAGTGAGCCCCACACGGGAGTTGTTAATGAGCAGTTCTTC

abundance: many
d_gene: .
v_gene: TRBV7-2
j_gene: TRBJ2-1
CDR3aa: CASSSGTLKQFF
CDR3nt: TGTGCCAGCAGTTCCGGGACACTAAAGCAGTTCTTC

abundance: few
d_gene: .
v_gene: TRBV6-1
j_gene: TRBJ1-1
CDR3aa: CASSEYDRPNTEAFF
CDR3nt: TGTGCCAGCAGTGAATATGACAGACCGAACACTGAAGCTTTCTTT

abundance: .
d_gene: .
v_gene: TRBV28
j_gene: TRBJ1-1
CDR3aa: CASSLSGNTEAFF
CDR3nt: TGTGCCAGCAGTTTGTCAGGGAACACTGAAGCTTTCTTT

abundance: many
d_gene: .
v_gene: TRBV20-1
j_gene: TRBJ1-1
CDR3aa: CSASSGQYLRGAEAFF
CDR3nt: TGCAGTGCTAGTTCAGGACAGTACCTTAGGGGCGCTGAAGCTTTCTTT

abundance: .
d_gene: TRBD2
v_gene: TRBV6-1
j_gene: TRBJ2-7
CDR3aa: CASSGGLAVISYEQYF
CDR3nt: TGTGCCAGCAGTGGGGGACTAGCGGTAATCTCCTACGAGCAGTACTTC

abundance: few
d_gene: TRBD1
v_gene: TRBV19
j_gene: TRBJ2-5
CDR3aa: CASSAGTGRQTQYF
CDR3nt: TGTGCCAGTAGCGCCGGGACAGGGAGACAGACCCAGTACTTC

abundance: many
d_gene: .
v_gene: TRBV11-2
j_gene: TRBJ2-3
CDR3aa: CASSLAEDTQYF
CDR3nt: TGTGCCAGCAGCTTAGCCGAAGATACGCAGTATTTT

abundance: many
d_gene: .
v_gene: TRBV11-2
j_gene: TRBJ2-5
CDR3aa: CASSEGRGGLETQYF
CDR3nt: TGTGCCAGCAGCGAAGGGAGGGGGGGCCTCGAGACCCAGTACTTC

abundance: many
d_gene: .
v_gene: TRBV7-9
j_gene: TRBJ2-7
CDR3aa: CASSSGRSMEQYF
CDR3nt: TGTGCCAGCAGTTCTGGCCGAAGTATGGAGCAGTACTTC

abundance: many
d_gene: .
v_gene: TRBV7-6
j_gene: TRBJ2-6
CDR3aa: CASSLRYGTGANVLTF
CDR3nt: TGTGCCAGCAGCTTACGTTATGGAACTGGGGCCAACGTCCTGACTTTC

abundance: many
d_gene: TRBD1
v_gene: TRBV9
j_gene: TRBJ1-3
CDR3aa: CASSWTGRVSGNTIYF
CDR3nt: TGTGCCAGCAGCTGGACAGGGAGAGTCTCTGGAAACACCATATATTTT

abundance: .
d_gene: .
v_gene: TRBV25-1
j_gene: TRBJ1-2
CDR3aa: CASSESGVYYGYTF
CDR3nt: TGTGCCAGCAGTGAATCTGGGGTCTACTATGGCTACACCTTC

abundance: many
d_gene: .
v_gene: TRBV4-1
j_gene: TRBJ1-4
CDR3aa: CASSRPDRNEKLFF
CDR3nt: TGCGCCAGCAGCCGGCCGGACAGAAATGAAAAACTGTTTTTT

abundance: few
d_gene: .
v_gene: TRBV12-3/TRBV12-4
j_gene: TRBJ2-3
CDR3aa: CASSLNTDTKCF
CDR3nt: TGTGCCAGCAGTTTGAACACAGATACGAAGTGTTTT

abundance: many
d_gene: .
v_gene: TRBV29-1
j_gene: TRBJ2-2
CDR3aa: CSVDHPSSSTGELFF
CDR3nt: TGCAGCGTTGATCACCCGAGCTCTTCCACCGGGGAGCTGTTTTTT

abundance: .
d_gene: TRBD1
v_gene: TRBV19
j_gene: TRBJ2-7
CDR3aa: CASSTRGPGEQYF
CDR3nt: TGTGCCAGTAGTACCAGGGGGCCTGGCGAGCAGTACTTC

abundance: .
d_gene: .
v_gene: TRBV20-1
j_gene: TRBJ2-1
CDR3aa: CSATYKRRDLYNEQFF
CDR3nt: TGCAGTGCCACGTATAAACGGCGGGACCTTTACAATGAGCAGTTCTTC

abundance: medium-sized
d_gene: .
v_gene: TRBV6-2/TRBV6-3
j_gene: TRBJ2-7
CDR3aa: CASSQVAHEQYF
CDR3nt: TGTGCCAGCAGCCAAGTAGCCCACGAGCAGTACTTC

abundance: many
d_gene: TRBD1
v_gene: TRBV6-1
j_gene: TRBJ1-4
CDR3aa: CASSWGTGGIDEKLFF
CDR3nt: TGTGCTAGCAGTTGGGGGACAGGGGGCATAGATGAAAAACTGTTTTTT

abundance: many
d_gene: .
v_gene: TRBV4-3
j_gene: TRBJ1-2
CDR3aa: CASSQDRGNYGYTF
CDR3nt: TGCGCCAGCAGCCAAGACAGGGGTAACTATGGCTACACCTTC

abundance: medium-sized
d_gene: .
v_gene: TRBV18
j_gene: TRBJ1-4
CDR3aa: CASSPPIGKLFF
CDR3nt: TGTGCCAGCTCACCACCTATTGGAAAACTGTTTTTT

abundance: .
d_gene: .
v_gene: TRBV25-1
j_gene: TRBJ1-4
CDR3aa: CASSEATTGQERLFF
CDR3nt: TGTGCCAGCAGTGAGGCGACGACGGGACAAGAAAGACTGTTTTTT

abundance: many
d_gene: TRBD1
v_gene: TRBV12-3/TRBV12-4
j_gene: TRBJ1-2
CDR3aa: CASSLQGARRLGYTF
CDR3nt: TGTGCCAGCAGTCTACAGGGGGCGCGACGCTTGGGCTACACCTTC

abundance: many
d_gene: TRBD2
v_gene: TRBV5-1
j_gene: TRBJ2-2
CDR3aa: CASTRSGAGVWAGELFF
CDR3nt: TGCGCCAGCACTCGGAGCGGAGCGGGAGTATGGGCCGGGGAGCTGTTTTTT

abundance: medium-sized
d_gene: TRBD1
v_gene: TRBV25-1
j_gene: TRBJ1-5
CDR3aa: CASSEADRPNQPQHF
CDR3nt: TGTGCCAGCAGTGAAGCGGACAGGCCCAATCAGCCCCAGCATTTT

abundance: many
d_gene: .
v_gene: TRBV9
j_gene: TRBJ1-1
CDR3aa: CASSPSGVTKAEAFF
CDR3nt: TGTGCCAGCTCCCCCAGTGGGGTGACGAAGGCTGAAGCTTTCTTT

abundance: .
d_gene: .
v_gene: TRBV27
j_gene: TRBJ2-3
CDR3aa: CASSVSGSLDTQYF
CDR3nt: TGTGCCAGCAGTGTATCAGGGTCCTTGGATACGCAGTATTTT

abundance: medium-sized
d_gene: .
v_gene: TRBV6-1
j_gene: TRBJ1-5
CDR3aa: CASRTGRNQPQHF
CDR3nt: TGTGCCAGCAGAACCGGCAGGAATCAGCCCCAGCATTTT

abundance: medium-sized
d_gene: TRBD2
v_gene: TRBV2
j_gene: TRBJ2-7
CDR3aa: CASRGWLAGDEQYF
CDR3nt: TGTGCCAGCAGGGGGTGGCTAGCGGGAGACGAGCAGTACTTC

abundance: many
d_gene: TRBD1
v_gene: TRBV3-1
j_gene: TRBJ2-1
CDR3aa: CASSQGYLRTGASDEQFF
CDR3nt: TGTGCCAGCAGCCAAGGATATCTTAGGACAGGAGCATCTGACGAGCAGTTCTTC